This T cell receptor beta chain was sequenced for a study of blood T cell repertoires in COVID-19. Study in general: The origin of the acute and convalescent COVID-19 samples was the United States, Italy and Spain.

In the authors' methods: Using reference gene primer amplification, nucleated cell counts were estimated. Only in-frame clones appear in the TCRdb table, and some are missing; sequencing was by immunoSEQ multiplex PCR. V and J calls and clone size are as listed in that table; D and trimming were resolved from the DNA. The sample yields fewer than 85,000 clones, roughly 85% seen once. Sequencing was performed on peripheral blood. This clonotype originated in a human donor in a cohort sampled during active COVID-19.

The chain's CDR3 is CASSKRTDPGNTIYF. CDR3 DNA sequence: TGTGCCAGCAGCAAACGAACAGACCCTGGAAACACCATATATTTT. V gene TRBV21-1 combines with J gene TRBJ1-3; the D call in the table, TRBD1, was not verified against the DNA. TRBV21-1 is listed as a pseudogene. The CDR3 spans 15 residues.